Listed below are T cell receptor beta chains from one sample, sequenced in a study of shared clonotypes between healthy human individuals. TCRdb keeps only in-frame clones here, not all; method: immunoSEQ multiplex PCR. The sample includes approximately 1.5 million clones, around 98.5% seen only once; the top ten take 0.36%. Sequencing used naive CD4+ T cells sorted from blood. The receptors were sampled from a man in his thirties or forties in good health. Both conserved end residues are part of each CDR3. D genes are given only for firm matches. Expanded clones are given a class, and other clones once, few, many or no size at all.

TRBV30	-	TRBJ1-5	-	CPRQAASNQPQHF	TGTCCCCGCCAAGCTGCTAGCAATCAGCCCCAGCATTTT
TRBV30	-	TRBJ2-5	TRBD2	CAWSSRTSGRWETQYF	TGTGCCTGGAGTTCAAGGACTAGCGGGAGATGGGAGACCCAGTACTTC
TRBV2	-	TRBJ1-4	-	CASSEALGRREKLFF	TGTGCCAGCAGTGAAGCGTTGGGGCGCCGTGAAAAACTGTTTTTT
TRBV25-1	-	TRBJ2-7	-	CASKSSTATYEQYF	TGTGCCAGCAAGTCCTCGACCGCTACCTACGAGCAGTACTTC
TRBV7-9	-	TRBJ1-2	-	CASSSLNPRSYTF	TGTGCCAGCAGCTCCCTGAACCCAAGGAGCTACACCTTC
TRBV18	-	TRBJ1-5	-	CASSLAVNQPQHF	TGTGCCAGCTCACTGGCAGTCAATCAGCCCCAGCATTTT
TRBV11-2	-	TRBJ2-1	TRBD2	CASSLDLAGAYNEQFF	TGTGCCAGCAGCTTAGATCTAGCGGGAGCCTACAATGAGCAGTTCTTC
TRBV19	-	TRBJ2-6	TRBD1	CASSWGTGLSGANVLTF	TGTGCCAGTAGTTGGGGGACAGGTCTCTCTGGGGCCAACGTCCTGACTTTC
TRBV5-8	-	TRBJ2-1	-	CASSATISSPYNEQFF	TGTGCCAGCAGCGCCACAATCAGCTCGCCCTACAATGAGCAGTTCTTC
TRBV28	-	TRBJ1-2	TRBD1	CASSVDRVLGYTF	TGTGCCAGCAGTGTCGACAGGGTGTTGGGCTACACCTTC
TRBV7-3	-	TRBJ2-1	-	CASSLTAGINEQFF	TGTGCCAGCAGCTTAACGGCAGGGATCAATGAGCAGTTCTTC
TRBV11-1	-	TRBJ2-2	-	CASSQSAGPGPTGELFF	TGTGCCAGCAGCCAAAGCGCCGGGCCCGGACCGACCGGGGAGCTGTTTTTT
TRBV13	-	TRBJ2-1	TRBD2	CASGALAGEDNEQFF	TGTGCCAGCGGCGCGCTAGCGGGAGAAGACAATGAGCAGTTCTTC
TRBV6-5	once	TRBJ2-7	-	CASSYSKRENSYEQYF	TGTGCCAGCAGTTACTCGAAGAGGGAAAACTCCTACGAGCAGTACTTC
TRBV25-1	-	TRBJ1-2	-	CASSERLQGSGGYTF	TGTGCCAGCAGTGAGCGTTTACAGGGTTCTGGTGGCTACACCTTC
TRBV11-2	few	TRBJ1-2	-	CASSQNDRNPNYGYTF	TGTGCCAGCAGCCAGAACGACAGGAACCCTAACTATGGCTACACCTTC
TRBV5-4	-	TRBJ1-2	TRBD1	CASSLGRTGDGYTF	TGTGCCAGCAGCTTGGGGCGTACAGGGGATGGCTACACCTTC
TRBV28	-	TRBJ2-5	-	CASSPIRGRRGETQYF	TGTGCCAGCAGTCCCATTCGGGGTCGCCGAGGGGAGACCCAGTACTTC
TRBV7-9	-	TRBJ2-3	-	CASSFPSDTQYF	TGTGCCAGCAGCTTTCCGTCAGATACGCAGTATTTT
TRBV6-5	-	TRBJ2-7	TRBD2	CASSYSGGSYNEQYF	TGTGCCAGCAGTTACTCGGGGGGGAGTTACAACGAGCAGTACTTC
TRBV28	-	TRBJ2-1	-	CASRSTWNEQFF	TGTGCCAGCAGGTCGACCTGGAATGAGCAGTTCTTC
TRBV5-4	-	TRBJ2-5	-	CASSLVGETQYF	TGTGCCAGCAGCTTGGTTGGGGAGACCCAGTACTTC
TRBV9	-	TRBJ2-1	TRBD2	CASSPGTSGRGEQFF	TGTGCCAGCAGCCCCGGGACTAGCGGGAGAGGCGAGCAGTTCTTC
TRBV7-2	-	TRBJ2-7	TRBD1	CASSPDSGGIYYEQYF	TGTGCCAGCAGCCCCGACTCAGGGGGCATCTACTACGAGCAGTACTTC
TRBV30	-	TRBJ2-7	TRBD1	CAYIQGSYEQYF	TGTGCTTACATACAGGGGTCCTACGAGCAGTACTTC
TRBV7-6	-	TRBJ1-1	-	CASSPSTARPRVTEAFF	TGTGCCAGCAGCCCGTCGACGGCCAGGCCCCGCGTCACTGAAGCTTTCTTT
TRBV19	-	TRBJ1-1	-	CASSTNRFTNTEAFF	TGTGCCAGTAGTACTAACAGATTTACGAACACTGAAGCTTTCTTT
TRBV5-1	-	TRBJ2-7	-	CASSLLDSHEQYF	TGCGCCAGCAGCTTACTAGATTCCCACGAGCAGTACTTC
TRBV7-2	once	TRBJ2-3	-	CASSRQSTDTQYF	TGTGCCAGCAGCCGACAGAGCACAGATACGCAGTATTTT
TRBV6-1	-	TRBJ1-5	-	CASRRGEYSNQPQHF	TGTGCCAGCCGCCGGGGGGAATATAGCAATCAGCCCCAGCATTTT
TRBV7-8	-	TRBJ2-3	-	CASSFGGPDTQYF	TGTGCCAGCAGCTTTGGGGGCCCCGATACGCAGTATTTT
TRBV19	-	TRBJ2-5	-	CASSPRVGVTPETQYF	TGTGCCAGTAGTCCGAGGGTGGGAGTAACTCCAGAGACCCAGTACTTC
TRBV2	-	TRBJ2-1	TRBD2	CASSVLSMRLAGWDEQFF	TGTGCCAGCAGTGTGCTTTCGATGAGGCTAGCGGGATGGGATGAGCAGTTCTTC
TRBV10-1	-	TRBJ1-5	TRBD1	CASKTGEDQPQHF	TGCGCCAGCAAGACAGGGGAGGATCAGCCCCAGCATTTT
TRBV7-9	-	TRBJ1-1	-	CASREENTEAFF	TGTGCCAGCAGAGAAGAGAACACTGAAGCTTTCTTT
TRBV28	-	TRBJ2-2	TRBD1	CASSPLGQGNTGELFF	TGTGCCAGCAGTCCCTTAGGACAGGGGAACACCGGGGAGCTGTTTTTT
TRBV6-1	-	TRBJ1-5	-	CASSDERDQPQHF	TGTGCCAGCAGTGATGAGAGAGATCAGCCCCAGCATTTT
TRBV5-1	-	TRBJ2-7	TRBD1	CASSPGQGLSEQYF	TGCGCCAGCAGCCCGGGACAGGGTCTTAGCGAGCAGTACTTC
TRBV5-1	once	TRBJ2-2	-	CASSVGTANTGELFF	TGCGCCAGCAGCGTGGGGACGGCGAACACCGGGGAGCTGTTTTTT
TRBV19	-	TRBJ2-2	TRBD2	CASSTDGLAGWDTGELFF	TGTGCCAGTAGCACAGATGGACTAGCGGGATGGGACACCGGGGAGCTGTTTTTT
TRBV14	-	TRBJ2-3	TRBD2	CASSQVSGGFLGTDTQYF	TGTGCCAGCAGCCAAGTATCGGGAGGGTTCCTCGGCACAGATACGCAGTATTTT
TRBV7-9	-	TRBJ1-3	-	CASSLRDIMDTIYF	TGTGCCAGCAGCTTAAGGGACATAATGGACACCATATATTTT
TRBV7-2	-	TRBJ2-2	-	CASSFYGNTGELFF	TGTGCCAGCAGCTTCTACGGGAACACCGGGGAGCTGTTTTTT
TRBV6-5	once	TRBJ2-7	TRBD2	CASSRAGTSSYEQYF	TGTGCCAGCAGCCGCGCCGGGACTAGCTCGTACGAGCAGTACTTC
TRBV9	-	TRBJ1-3	-	CASSVGEGNTIYF	TGTGCCAGCAGCGTAGGGGAAGGAAACACCATATATTTT